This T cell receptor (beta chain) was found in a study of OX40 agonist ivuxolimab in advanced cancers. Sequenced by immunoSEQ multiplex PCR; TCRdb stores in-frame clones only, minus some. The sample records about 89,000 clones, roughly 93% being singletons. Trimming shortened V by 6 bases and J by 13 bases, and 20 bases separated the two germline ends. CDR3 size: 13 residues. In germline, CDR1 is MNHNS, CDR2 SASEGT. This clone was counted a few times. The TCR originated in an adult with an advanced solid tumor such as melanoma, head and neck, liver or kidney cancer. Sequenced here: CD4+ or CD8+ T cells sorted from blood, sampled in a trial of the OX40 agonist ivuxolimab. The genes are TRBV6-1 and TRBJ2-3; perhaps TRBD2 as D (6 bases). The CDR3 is CASSGELATDEYF. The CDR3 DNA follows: TGTGCCAGCAGCGGCGAACTAGCCACGGATGAGTATTTT.